This TCR beta chain was recorded in a study of Graves' ophthalmopathy and Graves' hyperthyroidism. General study findings and limits: Among thyroid clonotypes expanded above 0.001 frequency, most also appeared in blood.

Of note for this clonotype: Its antigen is currently unknown. A much larger clone lies a single base off, so this may be a read error.

Trimming removed 3 bases at V and 9 bases at J, with 14 bases between. The CDR3 runs to 13 residues. CDR1 is MDHEN and CDR2 is SYDVKM in the germline V gene. Diagnosis relied on clinical symptoms, serum thyroxine, TRAb, thyroid ultrasound and orbital computed tomography. Investigators amplified TCR beta CDR3 regions from RNA transcripts. The authors performed first-round RT-PCR with HTBI primers and then a second-round multiplex PCR. TCRdb called the multiplex PCR reads again in MiXCR, with one record for every CDR3 protein. The sample yields about 380,000 distinct CDR3 sequences, 15% seen once. This TCR derives from a woman younger than 30 with stable Graves' hyperthyroidism. The chain couples TRBV28 to TRBJ1-2; possibly TRBD1 for D (5 bases). The sequencing input was peripheral blood. The CDR3 spells CASSFTGTASYTF. The CDR3 nucleotides read TGTGCCAGCAGTTTCACGGGGACCGCCAGCTACACCTTC.